The present TCR beta chain was sequenced within a study of blood T cell repertoires in COVID-19. Study-wide background: Some COVID-19 samples were acute and others convalescent; all came from the United States, Italy and Spain. PBMCs, B-cell-depleted T cells, or T cells provided the cDNA or gDNA that made up the material.

Under the authors' procedure: Reference gene primer amplification gave estimated nucleated cell counts. Profiling relied on immunoSEQ multiplex PCR, and the TCRdb table lists in-frame clones only, not all of them. That table supplies the V and J calls and clone size; D and trimming were determined from the DNA. The table includes 150,000 or so clones, roughly 82% detected once. The CDR3 length is 14 residues. Deletions cut 5 bases from V and 2 bases from J, with 12 bases between. Germline CDR1 PRHDT, CDR2 FYEKMQ (reference sequence). What was sequenced was peripheral blood. The genes are TRBV13 and TRBJ1-2; D is possibly TRBD1 (6 bases). This sequence was found in a woman aged 50 to 60 with acute or convalescent COVID-19. CDR3 in amino acids: CASSIRTVNYGYTF. The CDR3 DNA is TGTGCCAGCAGCATCCGGACAGTGAACTATGGCTACACCTTC.